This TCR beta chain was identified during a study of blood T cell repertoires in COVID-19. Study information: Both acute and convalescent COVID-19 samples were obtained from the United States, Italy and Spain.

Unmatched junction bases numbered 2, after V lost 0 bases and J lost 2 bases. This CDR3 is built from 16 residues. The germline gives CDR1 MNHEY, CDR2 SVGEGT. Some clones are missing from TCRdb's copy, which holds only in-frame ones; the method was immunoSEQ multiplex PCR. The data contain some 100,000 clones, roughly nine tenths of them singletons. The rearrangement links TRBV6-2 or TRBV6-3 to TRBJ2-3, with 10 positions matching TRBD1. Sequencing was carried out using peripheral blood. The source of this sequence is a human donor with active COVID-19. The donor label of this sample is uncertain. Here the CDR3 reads CASSYSGQGVTDTQYF. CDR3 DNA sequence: TGTGCCAGCAGTTACTCTGGACAGGGGGTCACAGATACGCAGTATTTT.